Each of the 25 T cell receptor beta chains below was sequenced from the same sample in a study of blood T cells in healthy people across ages. With a J-beta primer mix and a sample-barcoded 5' primer, a second PCR ran roughly 6 to 11 cycles. TCRdb fed the 5' RACE reads into MiXCR, producing one record per CDR3 protein. The top ten clones hold around 32% of a sample with about 670,000 distinct CDR3 sequences, roughly 41% of them seen once. The sequenced sample was blood. The receptors were sampled from a man older than 75 in good health.

Ten or more counts support this clonotype. V and J are TRBV29-1 and TRBJ2-7, with D tentatively TRBD1 (6 bases). The CDR3 runs 11 residues. V dropped 7 bases and J dropped 4 bases, with 11 bases sitting between them. Germline V lookup: CDR1 SQVTM, CDR2 ANQGSEA. CDR3 in amino acids: CSAAQGYEQYF. DNA for the CDR3: TGCAGCGCAGCACAGGGATACGAGCAGTACTTC.

This clonotype was recorded a few times. The chain combines TRBV20-1 with TRBJ1-5; 8 bases align to TRBD1. The CDR3 contains 14 residues. V was pared by 0 bases and J by 7 bases, with 5 bases of the junction left unmatched. CDR1 is DFQATT, CDR2 SNEGSKA, per germline (reference sequence). The CDR3 protein is CSARDPDRAQPQHF. The CDR3 coding sequence is TGCAGTGCTAGAGATCCGGACAGGGCCCAGCCCCAGCATTTT.

DNA for the CDR3: TGTGCCGGCCGACTAGAAGTCTACAATGAGCAGTTCTTC. This sequence encodes CAGRLEVYNEQFF. The chain employs TRBV6-6 and TRBJ2-1; TRBD2 might be the D (6 bases). The CDR3 contains 13 residues. The ends were cut back, 11 bases at V and 3 bases at J, with 14 bases in the middle. The V gene's germline CDR1 is MNHNY and CDR2 SVGAGI (reference sequence).

The CDR3 sequence is CASSLRDVDEKLFF. The CDR3 DNA follows: TGCGCCAGCAGCTTGCGGGATGTGGATGAAAAACTGTTTTTT. This chain connects TRBV5-1 to TRBJ1-4; the D is unclear. The CDR3 runs to 14 residues. Trimming took off 1 base at V and 6 bases at J, with 10 bases between the two ends. CDR1 and CDR2 from the germline V gene are SGHRS and YFSETQ.

The rearrangement joins TRBV7-2 to TRBJ2-5; no reliable D call. Trimming removed 5 bases from V and 5 bases from J, with 9 bases in between. Germline values: CDR1 SGHTA, CDR2 FQGNSA. This CDR3 spans 12 amino acids. This CDR3 reads CASSQFVETQYF. The DNA for the CDR3 is TGTGCCAGCAGCCAGTTCGTCGAGACCCAGTACTTC.

This clonotype was counted many times. The V and J genes are TRBV21-1 and TRBJ2-5; the table's D call, TRBD1, was not checked against the DNA. TRBV21-1 is termed a pseudogene. CDR3 length equals 20 residues. The CDR3 region has the DNA TGTGCCAGCAGCAAACACAGGGTATCCGGGGTCGCTTTGTACCAAGAGACCCAGTACTTC. Translation gives CASSKHRVSGVALYQETQYF.

This clonotype was seen at least ten times. The chain uses TRBV6-2 or TRBV6-3 and TRBJ2-7; no definite D call. V was clipped by 6 bases and J by 4 bases, with 13 bases between them. Germline CDR1 reads MNHEY; CDR2 reads SVGEGT. The CDR3 runs to 13 residues. CDR3 DNA sequence: TGTGCCAGCAGCCTAACAACGGGTTACGAGCAGTACTTC. This encodes CASSLTTGYEQYF.

The chain employs TRBV20-1 and TRBJ2-4; D not resolved. The germline V gene encodes CDR1 DFQATT and CDR2 SNEGSKA (reference sequence). This CDR3 is built from 16 residues. Trimming pared 3 bases from V and 0 bases from J, leaving 15 bases between. The CDR3 nucleotides are TGCAGTGCTAGTCTTCAGAACAATCTAGCCAAAAACATTCAGTACTTC. Translated: CSASLQNNLAKNIQYF.

The chain uses TRBV13 and TRBJ2-7, with 7 bases identical to TRBD2. The V segment lost 0 bases and the J segment 7 bases; nucleotides outside the gene matches: 12. Germline lookup yields CDR1 PRHDT and CDR2 FYEKMQ (reference sequence). The CDR3 consists of 16 residues. This CDR3 is CASSLGGRTRRNEQYF. The CDR3 nucleotides are TGTGCCAGCAGCTTAGGTGGGAGGACTAGGCGTAATGAGCAGTACTTC.

The rearrangement joins TRBV5-1 to TRBJ2-1; TRBD1 might be the D (6 bases). Germline V lookup: CDR1 SGHRS, CDR2 YFSETQ. Trimming left V 0 bases short and J 8 bases short, with 24 bases between. This CDR3 has 18 amino acids. The CDR3 loop is CASSLALQGYGNRHEQFF. The DNA for the CDR3 is TGCGCCAGCAGCTTGGCACTACAGGGTTACGGCAATCGGCATGAGCAGTTCTTC. The complete variable domain, with remaining parts taken from reference TRBV5-1 and TRBJ2-1, reads KAGVTQTPRYLIKTRGQQVTLSCSPISGHRSVSWYQQTPGQGLQFLFEYFSETQRNKGNFPGRFSGRQFSNSRSEMNVSTLELGDSALYLCASSLALQGYGNRHEQFFGPGTRLTVL.

This clonotype was detected only a few times. The V gene is TRBV12-5, the J gene TRBJ2-6, with D uncertain. Trimming stripped 6 bases from V and 2 bases from J, with 11 bases between. This CDR3 region has 15 residues. Germline CDR1 and CDR2: LGHNT and FRNRAP. The CDR3 DNA sequence: TGTGCTAGTGGCCGCTCCATGGCTGGGGCCAACGTCCTGACTTTC. Translation gives CASGRSMAGANVLTF.

This chain joins TRBV28 and TRBJ1-2; the D gene is possibly TRBD1 (5 bases). CDR1 and CDR2 (germline): MDHEN, SYDVKM. V lost 5 bases to trimming and J lost 4 bases, with 17 bases between them. The CDR3 loop spans 15 amino acids. The CDR3 spells CASSTRGGNSYGYTF. CDR3 DNA: TGTGCCAGCAGTACCCGGGGCGGCAATTCCTATGGCTACACCTTC.

A single count supports this clonotype. This may be a read error: a much more frequent sequence differs by one nucleotide. This chain links TRBV5-1 with TRBJ2-7; 8 bases map to TRBD2. The germline V gene has CDR1 SGHRS and CDR2 YFSETQ. Trimming removed 4 bases from V and 0 bases from J; junction bases left unmatched: 12. This CDR3 spans 17 amino acids. The CDR3, as DNA: TGCGCCAGCAGCCCGGGACTAGTGGGAGGCACCTCCTACGAGCAGTACTTC. Translated, it gives CASSPGLVGGTSYEQYF.

The chain links TRBV20-1 to TRBJ2-1; weak D call: TRBD2 (5 bases). The better agreement between TRBJ2-7 and the DNA end casts doubt on the J call. Germline CDR1 and CDR2: DFQATT and SNEGSKA (reference sequence). CDR3 length: 14 amino acids. The CDR3 region is CSARRLASYNEQYF. In DNA, the CDR3 is TGCAGTGCTAGGCGGCTAGCCTCCTACAATGAGCAGTACTTC.

A remark on this clonotype: This could be a read error, since a much larger clone is one nucleotide away. The chain is built from TRBV6-5 and TRBJ2-7, with a possible D match to TRBD2 (5 bases). There are 12 residues in the CDR3. Per the germline V gene, CDR1 is MNHEY and CDR2 is SVGAGI. Trimming shortened V by 4 bases and J by 9 bases, and 13 bases separated the two germline ends. The CDR3 DNA follows: TGTGCCAGCAGTTCACCAGCGGAGAGGCAGTACTTC. It encodes CASSSPAERQYF.

The chain employs TRBV24-1 and TRBJ2-7; the D gene is possibly TRBD2 (5 bases). The end of the DNA is better explained by TRBJ2-5, so the J call may be wrong. This CDR3 is 13 amino acids long. Germline CDR1 reads KGHDR; CDR2 reads SFDVKD. The CDR3 DNA follows: TGTGCCACCAGTGATGGCGGGTTGGAGACCCAGTACTTC. Its protein product is CATSDGGLETQYF.

Details on this clonotype: A junction end diverges from the germline sequence, so it may reflect a read error. V is TRBV6-6 and J is TRBJ2-1; the D gene is possibly TRBD1 (6 bases). The CDR3 runs to 15 residues. The germline V gene has CDR1 MNHNY and CDR2 SVGAGI (reference sequence). The CDR3 region has the DNA TGTGCCAGCCGACCGGACAGTAGCCTTTACAATGGGCAGTTCTTC. Translation: CASRPDSSLYNGQFF.

V gene TRBV20-1 combines with J gene TRBJ2-3; D perhaps matches TRBD1 (6 bases). The CDR3 spans 14 residues. CDR1 and CDR2 from the germline V gene are DFQATT and SNEGSKA (reference sequence). Trimming left V 6 bases short and J 0 bases short, with 13 bases between. The CDR3, as DNA: TGCAGTGCCACCCCAGGGGTTAGCACAGATACGCAGTATTTT. It translates to CSATPGVSTDTQYF.

J is TRBJ2-1 and V is TRBV7-9; TRBD2 matches at 14 bases. Germline CDR1 SEHNR, CDR2 FQNEAQ (reference sequence). The CDR3 is 18 amino acids. With V trimmed by 4 bases and J by 7 bases, 12 bases remained unmatched. The CDR3 DNA reads TGTGCCAGCAGCTACCTGCCTGGACTAGCGGGAGGAGGAAATGAGCAGTTCTTC. Protein sequence: CASSYLPGLAGGGNEQFF. The full variable domain, its missing parts supplied by reference TRBV7-9 and TRBJ2-1, is DTGVSQNPRHKITKRGQNVTFRCDPISEHNRLYWYRQTLGQGPEFLTYFQNEAQLEKSRLLSDRFSAERPKGSFSTLEIQRTEQGDSAMYLCASSYLPGLAGGGNEQFFGPGTRLTVL.

This clonotype was observed many times. The V call is TRBV5-6, the J call TRBJ2-1; 11 bases are shared with TRBD2. Germline CDR1 is SGHDT and CDR2 is YYEEEE. Losses at the gene ends were 3 bases for V and 0 bases for J; bases not matched to a gene: 11. CDR3 size: 19 residues. DNA for the CDR3: TGTGCCAGCAGCTGGACCTTAGCGGGAGGGCCCCTCTCCTACAATGAGCAGTTCTTC. Translation: CASSWTLAGGPLSYNEQFF.

The chain has TRBV29-1 and TRBJ1-1, with 8 bases matching TRBD1. With 5 bases clipped from V and 5 bases from J, the junction kept 4 bases outside the gene matches. This CDR3 comprises 12 residues. CDR1 and CDR2 from the germline V gene are SQVTM and ANQGSEA. CDR3 sequence (DNA): TGCAGCGTTCAGGGGGCGAGAACTGAAGCTTTCTTT. It translates to CSVQGARTEAFF.

This chain connects TRBV6-1 to TRBJ2-2; the D call may be TRBD1 or TRBD2 (5 bases each). From germline, CDR1 is MNHNS and CDR2 SASEGT. V was shortened by 6 bases and J by 2 bases, with 16 bases between the two germline ends. This CDR3 has 16 amino acids. As DNA, the CDR3 is TGTGCCAGCAGGAAGGGACCCGCGACTAACACCGGGGAGCTGTTTTTT. Residues: CASRKGPATNTGELFF.

This clonotype was seen only a few times. In nucleotides, the CDR3 is TGTGCCAGCAGTTTAAGGACTAGCGGGAGAAAAGAGACCCAGTACTTC. It is translated as CASSLRTSGRKETQYF. V is TRBV27 and J is TRBJ2-5; 13 bases fit TRBD2. The trim removed 2 bases at V and 3 bases at J, leaving 3 bases unmatched. Germline CDR1 and CDR2: MNHEY and SMNVEV (reference sequence). The CDR3 totals 16 residues.

V usage is TRBV7-2 and J usage is TRBJ2-5; D perhaps matches TRBD1 (6 bases). Trimming took off 2 bases at V and 2 bases at J, with 18 bases between the two ends. From germline, CDR1 is SGHTA and CDR2 FQGNSA. The CDR3 runs to 17 residues. The CDR3 sequence is CASSLNVQARGQETQYF. The CDR3 DNA follows: TGTGCCAGCAGCTTAAACGTCCAGGCCAGGGGTCAAGAGACCCAGTACTTC.

The chain has TRBV10-3 and TRBJ2-7; perhaps TRBD2 as D (5 bases). Germline CDR1 and CDR2: ENHRY and SYGVKD. The CDR3 contains 14 residues. The ends were cut back, 3 bases at V and 4 bases at J, with 13 bases in the middle. CDR3 amino acids: CAISEGVSGYEQYF. The CDR3 nucleotides read TGTGCCATCAGTGAAGGAGTGAGCGGTTACGAGCAGTACTTC.